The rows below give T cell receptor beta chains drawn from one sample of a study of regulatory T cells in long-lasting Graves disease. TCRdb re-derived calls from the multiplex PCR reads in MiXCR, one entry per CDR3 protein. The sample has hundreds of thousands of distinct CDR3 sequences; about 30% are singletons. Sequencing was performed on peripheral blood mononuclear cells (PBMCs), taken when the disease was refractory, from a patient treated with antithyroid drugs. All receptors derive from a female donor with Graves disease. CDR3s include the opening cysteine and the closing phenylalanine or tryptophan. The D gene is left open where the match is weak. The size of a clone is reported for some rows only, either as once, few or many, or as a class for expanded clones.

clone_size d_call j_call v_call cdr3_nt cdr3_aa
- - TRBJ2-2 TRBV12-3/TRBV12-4 TGTGCCAGCATCACCTCCGGGACCAAAAACACCGGGGAGCTGTTTTTT CASITSGTKNTGELFF
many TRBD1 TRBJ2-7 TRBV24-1 TGTGCCACCGGGGACAGACAGGGTCTCTACGAGCAGTACTTC CATGDRQGLYEQYF
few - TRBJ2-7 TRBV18 TGTGCCAGCTCACCAAAGGGGACTGACTACGAGCAGTACTTC CASSPKGTDYEQYF
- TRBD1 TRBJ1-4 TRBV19 TGTGCCAGTAGTACTGGGACAGTGGTTAATGAAAAACTGTTTTTT CASSTGTVVNEKLFF
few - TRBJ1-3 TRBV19 TGTGCCAGTAACCGACTCACCTCTGGAAACACCATATATTTT CASNRLTSGNTIYF
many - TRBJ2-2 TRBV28 TGTGCCAGCAGTTGCCAGGGTTTTCCAAGGGGCGGGGAGCTGTTTTTT CASSCQGFPRGGELFF
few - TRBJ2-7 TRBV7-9 TGTGCCAGCAGCTTAGATCAGGGTATCACCTACGAGCAGTACTTC CASSLDQGITYEQYF
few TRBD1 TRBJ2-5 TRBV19 TGTGCCAGTAGCACCACTGCAGGGGGAAGAGAGACCCAGTACTTC CASSTTAGGRETQYF
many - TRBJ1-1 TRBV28 TGTGCCAGCAGTTTACCACAGGACTGGGGTGAAGCTTTCTTT CASSLPQDWGEAFF
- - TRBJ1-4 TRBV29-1 TGCAGCGTTGAAGACACCCTAACTAATGAAAAACTGTTTTTT CSVEDTLTNEKLFF
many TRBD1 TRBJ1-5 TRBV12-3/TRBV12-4 TGTGCCAGCAGTTTAGCGCTACAGGGGGCGAGCAATCAGCCCCAGCATTTT CASSLALQGASNQPQHF
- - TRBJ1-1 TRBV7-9 TGTGCCAGCAGCCCATTCACGGAAGCTTTCTTT CASSPFTEAFF
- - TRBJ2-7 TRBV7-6 TGTGCCAGCAGTGCCGTAGGCGAGCAGTACTTC CASSAVGEQYF
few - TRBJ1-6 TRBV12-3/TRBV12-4 TGTGCCAGCAGCCCCCAGACGGGGGTCTATTCACCCCTCCACTTT CASSPQTGVYSPLHF
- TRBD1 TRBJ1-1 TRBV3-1 TGTGCCAGCAGCCAAGTTAAAGGGACAGTGAACACTGAAGCTTTCTTT CASSQVKGTVNTEAFF
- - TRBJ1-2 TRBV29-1 TGCAGCGTTTCTACAGGAGGGGCTTGGTATGGCTACACCTTC CSVSTGGAWYGYTF
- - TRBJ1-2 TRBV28 TGTGCCAGCAGTTTATCGGCAGGGTTCGGCAACTATGGCTACACCTTC CASSLSAGFGNYGYTF
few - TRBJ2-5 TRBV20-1 TGCAGTGCTAGCCCGGCGAGCCCTGGACTTCGGGAGACCCAGTACTTC CSASPASPGLRETQYF
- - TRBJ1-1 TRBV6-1 TGTGCCAGCAGGATCGATATGGGGCCTGAAGCTTTCTTT CASRIDMGPEAFF
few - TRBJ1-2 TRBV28 TGTGCCAGCACCCCCCGGACTGGAGGCTACACCTTC CASTPRTGGYTF
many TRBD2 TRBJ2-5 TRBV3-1 TGTGCCAGCAGCCAAAGTAGCGGGAGCTCATCGGGGACCCAGTACTTC CASSQSSGSSSGTQYF
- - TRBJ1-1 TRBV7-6 TGTGCCAGCAGCCCGTTACAGAACGCTGAAGCTTTCTTT CASSPLQNAEAFF
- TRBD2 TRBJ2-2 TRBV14 TGTGCCAGCACCGGGGCTAGCGGACTTCACACCGGGGAGCTGTTTTTT CASTGASGLHTGELFF
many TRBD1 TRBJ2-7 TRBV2 TGTGCCAGCAGTCCGGACAGGCTCGGCGAGCAGTACTTC CASSPDRLGEQYF
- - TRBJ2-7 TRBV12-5 TGTGCTAGTGCCTCACGGGCGGGCTACGAGCAGTACTTC CASASRAGYEQYF
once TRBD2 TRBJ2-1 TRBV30 TGTGCCTCCGAGCGGGAGACCTCCTACAATGAGCAGTTCTTC CASERETSYNEQFF
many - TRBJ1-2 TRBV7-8 TGTGCCAGCAGCCCGTGGCGGGGGCTGGGCTACACCTTC CASSPWRGLGYTF
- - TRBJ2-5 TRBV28 TGTGCCAGCAGTTATTTCCAAGGGAGCGCACAAGAGACCCAGTACTTC CASSYFQGSAQETQYF
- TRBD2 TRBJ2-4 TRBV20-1 TGCAGTGCTAGAGAAGGAGGCACTAGCGGAGCCAAAAACATTCAGTACTTC CSAREGGTSGAKNIQYF
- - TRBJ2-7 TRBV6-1 TGTGCCAGCAGCCTGATGGAGAGCTCCTACGAGCAGTACTTC CASSLMESSYEQYF
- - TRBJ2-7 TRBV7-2 TGTGCCAGCAGCTTAGGAGGCAGGTTCGGGTACGAGCAGTACTTC CASSLGGRFGYEQYF
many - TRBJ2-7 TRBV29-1 TGCAGCGTTGGTGGAGGGGGGGCGTCTTACGAGCAGTACTTC CSVGGGGASYEQYF
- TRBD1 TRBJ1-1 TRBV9 TGTGCCAGCAGCGTTGACAGGGAAACTGAAGCTTTCTTT CASSVDRETEAFF
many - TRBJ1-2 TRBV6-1 TGTGCCAGCAGATCGTCTGTGGACTATGGCTACACCTTC CASRSSVDYGYTF
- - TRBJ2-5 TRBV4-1 TGCGCCAGCAGCCAAGATCCGGGGGAAGGGGAGACCCAGTACTTC CASSQDPGEGETQYF
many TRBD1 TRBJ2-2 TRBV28 TGTGCCAGCAGCACCGGGACAGGTGACACCGGGGAGCTGTTTTTT CASSTGTGDTGELFF
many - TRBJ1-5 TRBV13 TGTGCCAGCAGCTCAGGGGTGGGGAATCAGCCCCAGCATTTT CASSSGVGNQPQHF
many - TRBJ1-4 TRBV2 TGTGCCAGCAGTGAAGGGGTTGCAACTAATGAAAAACTGTTTTTT CASSEGVATNEKLFF
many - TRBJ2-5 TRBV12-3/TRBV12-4 TGTGCCAGCAGTTTAGCGGTGAGGGGCCGTGAGACCCAGTACTTC CASSLAVRGRETQYF
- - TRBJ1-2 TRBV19 TGTGCCAGTACCCAACAGGGTCTTTATGGCTACACCTTC CASTQQGLYGYTF
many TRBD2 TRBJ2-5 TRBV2 TGTGCCAGCCTGGGACTAGCGAGTCAAGAGACCCAGTACTTC CASLGLASQETQYF
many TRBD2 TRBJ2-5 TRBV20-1 TGCAGTGCCTTCCCTCGCGGGAGGGCCTCAGAGACCCAGTACTTC CSAFPRGRASETQYF
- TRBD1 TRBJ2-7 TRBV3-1 TGTGCCAGCAGCCAAGATAGACCAGGGGGCTACGAGCAGTACTTC CASSQDRPGGYEQYF
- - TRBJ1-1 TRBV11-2 TGTGCCAGCAGCTTAGAAGAGGGCCAGAACACTGAAGCTCTCTTT CASSLEEGQNTEALF